The 27 T cell receptor beta chains presented below share a single source sample, sequenced in a study of T cell responses to AZD1222 COVID-19 vaccine. TCRdb keeps only in-frame clones here, not all; method: immunoSEQ multiplex PCR. The sample includes 200,000 or so clones, around 87% seen only once; the top ten take 2.5% to 3%. Sample: peripheral blood, taken on day 0 of MenACWY control vaccination. The receptors were gathered from an adult in good health.

The chain combines TRBV19 with TRBJ1-4; D is unresolved. The germline gives CDR1 LNHDA, CDR2 SQIVND (reference sequence). The CDR3 has 14 amino acids. V was pared by 0 bases and J by 8 bases, with 10 bases between. The CDR3 here is CASSIDPGVEKLFF. The CDR3, as DNA: TGTGCCAGTAGTATAGACCCAGGCGTGGAAAAACTGTTTTTT.

V and J are TRBV4-2 and TRBJ2-7, with D unresolved. The CDR3 runs 15 residues. CDR1 and CDR2 from the germline V gene are LGHNA and YNFKEQ. Trimming left V 0 bases short and J 3 bases short, with 12 bases between. Here the CDR3 reads CASSQDLGAYYEQYF. In DNA form, the CDR3 reads TGTGCCAGCAGCCAAGACCTCGGCGCGTACTACGAGCAGTACTTC.

This sequence joins TRBV30 and TRBJ2-1; D is unclear. V was clipped by 2 bases and J by 0 bases, with 11 bases between them. Germline lookup yields CDR1 GTSNPN and CDR2 SVGIG (reference sequence). The length of the CDR3 is 15 residues. CDR3 in amino acids: CAWSPQLSSYNEQFF. CDR3 nucleotides: TGTGCCTGGAGTCCCCAGCTTTCCTCCTACAATGAGCAGTTCTTC.

This clone was recorded once. The chain joins TRBV6-1 to TRBJ2-5, with 7 bases that match TRBD1. The CDR3 covers 15 residues. Germline lookup yields CDR1 MNHNS and CDR2 SASEGT. J lost 0 bases, V lost 3 bases, and 4 bases had no gene match. The CDR3 DNA follows: TGTGCCAGCAGTGAGCTGACAGGGAACCAAGAGACCCAGTACTTC. It specifies CASSELTGNQETQYF.

The chain employs TRBV6-6 and TRBJ2-7; D may match TRBD1 or TRBD2 (5 bases each). Germline CDR1 and CDR2: MNHNY and SVGAGI (reference sequence). This CDR3 is built from 11 residues. Trimming removed 7 bases from V and 7 bases from J, with 11 bases in between. CDR3 protein: CASTWGSEQYF. In DNA form, the CDR3 reads TGTGCCAGCACCTGGGGGAGTGAGCAGTACTTC.

This clone appeared a few times. The gene calls are TRBV5-1 and TRBJ2-7; D tentatively fits TRBD1 or TRBD2 (5 bases each). This CDR3 contains 14 residues. CDR1 and CDR2 (germline): SGHRS, YFSETQ. The V end lost 4 bases, the J end lost 3 bases, and 14 bases lay between the germline ends. The DNA of the CDR3 is TGCGCCAGCAGCGTGGGGGACCGAAACTACGAGCAGTACTTC. Translating it yields CASSVGDRNYEQYF.

The rearrangement joins TRBV28 to TRBJ1-1, with 10 bases that match TRBD1. V trimming: 6 bases; J trimming: 3 bases; junction bases outside the gene matches: 10. CDR3 length equals 16 residues. In germline, CDR1 is MDHEN, CDR2 SYDVKM. CDR3 protein: CASSPGTGDIYTEAFF. As DNA, the CDR3 is TGTGCCAGCAGCCCCGGGACAGGGGATATCTACACTGAAGCTTTCTTT.

This clone showed up just once. This rearrangement joins TRBV5-6 to TRBJ2-1; no definite D call. Germline-derived CDR1 and CDR2 are SGHDT and YYEEEE. Trimming took 1 base from V and 10 from J, leaving 9 bases between them. The CDR3 runs 12 residues. The CDR3 DNA is TGTGCCAGCAGCTTGTCTTCTGAGGAGCAGTTCTTC. Translating gives CASSLSSEEQFF.

The rearrangement links TRBV30 to TRBJ2-3; 9 positions agree with TRBD1. Germline V gene sequence: CDR1 GTSNPN, CDR2 SVGIG (reference sequence). The CDR3 is 14 amino acids. Trimming cost V 3 bases and J 5 bases; bases outside gene matches: 6. In DNA, the CDR3 is TGTGCCTGGAGACGGACAGGGGCTGGAGATACGCAGTATTTT. The encoded protein is CAWRRTGAGDTQYF.

In regard to this clone: Other DNA sequences in the sample encode the same CDR3. This chain joins TRBV28 and TRBJ1-4; D ambiguous. The germline CDR1 and CDR2 sequences are MDHEN and SYDVKM. With 3 bases removed from V and 8 bases from J, the gap between germline ends came to 4 bases. The CDR3 covers 11 residues. The CDR3 loop reads CASSLREKLFF. In nucleotides, the CDR3 is TGTGCCAGCAGTTTGCGCGAAAAACTGTTTTTT.

The V call is TRBV7-6, the J call TRBJ1-1; D gene unclear. This CDR3 has 15 residues. The germline gives CDR1 SGHVS, CDR2 FNYEAQ. V was trimmed by 1 base and J by 0 bases, leaving 9 bases between them. The CDR3 reads CASSLVTGMNTEAFF. The CDR3 nucleotides are TGTGCCAGCAGCTTAGTTACGGGTATGAACACTGAAGCTTTCTTT.

Here the CDR3 reads CASSTGDREETQYF. The CDR3, as DNA: TGTGCCAGCAGTACGGGGGACAGGGAAGAGACCCAGTACTTC. J is TRBJ2-5 and V is TRBV6-2 or TRBV6-3; 9 bases fit TRBD1. From germline, CDR1 is MNHEY and CDR2 SVGEGT. This CDR3 is built from 14 residues. Trimming took 5 bases from V and 3 from J; bases not matched to a gene: 4.

The chain employs TRBV6-5 and TRBJ1-1; D perhaps matches TRBD1 (6 bases). CDR1 and CDR2 (germline): MNHEY, SVGAGI. The V and J ends lost 10 bases and 1 base respectively, with 16 bases between them. There are 14 residues in the CDR3. This CDR3 reads CATKGDGSNTEAFF. Here the CDR3 DNA reads TGTGCCACCAAGGGGGACGGATCGAACACTGAAGCTTTCTTT.

This chain connects TRBV19 to TRBJ1-1, with D unresolved. Per germline, CDR1 LNHDA and CDR2 SQIVND (reference sequence). V was pared by 3 bases and J by 0 bases, with 5 bases between. There are 13 residues in the CDR3. CDR3 DNA: TGTGCCAGTAGTATGTATTTGAACACTGAAGCTTTCTTT. Translated, it gives CASSMYLNTEAFF. The full variable domain, completed using reference TRBV19 and TRBJ1-1, is DGGITQSPKYLFRKEGQNVTLSCEQNLNHDAMYWYRQDPGQGLRLIYYSQIVNDFQKGDIAEGYSVSREKKESFPLTVTSAQKNPTAFYLCASSMYLNTEAFFGQGTRLTVV.

This sequence joins TRBV27 and TRBJ2-1, with D perhaps TRBD2 (5 bases). CDR3 length: 14 residues. Germline values: CDR1 MNHEY, CDR2 SMNVEV (reference sequence). Trimming stripped 5 bases from V and 7 bases from J, with 15 bases between. The CDR3 spells CASSNSERTNEQFF. CDR3 sequence (DNA): TGTGCCAGCAGTAATAGCGAGAGGACGAATGAGCAGTTCTTC.

The chain uses TRBV19 and TRBJ1-2; the D gene is possibly TRBD1 (5 bases). Germline-derived CDR1 and CDR2 are LNHDA and SQIVND (reference sequence). Trimming removed 6 bases from V and 1 base from J, with 12 bases in between. The CDR3 length is 14 residues. CDR3 region: CASRPRDHNYGYTF. DNA for the CDR3: TGTGCCAGTAGGCCGCGGGACCATAACTATGGCTACACCTTC. The entire variable domain, with the rest obtained from reference TRBV19 and TRBJ1-2, is as follows: DGGITQSPKYLFRKEGQNVTLSCEQNLNHDAMYWYRQDPGQGLRLIYYSQIVNDFQKGDIAEGYSVSREKKESFPLTVTSAQKNPTAFYLCASRPRDHNYGYTFGSGTRLTVV.

The J gene is TRBJ2-7, the V gene TRBV30; D remains unclear. The V end was cut by 3 bases, the J end by 3 bases, with 9 bases between. In germline, CDR1 is GTSNPN, CDR2 SVGIG (reference sequence). The CDR3 has 12 residues. The CDR3 here is CAWSPSYYEQYF. CDR3 in DNA: TGTGCCTGGAGCCCCTCCTACTACGAGCAGTACTTC.

The rearrangement joins TRBV7-8 to TRBJ2-5; 7 bases agree with TRBD1. Per germline, CDR1 SGHVS and CDR2 FQNEAQ. The CDR3 extends over 17 amino acids. V dropped 3 bases and J dropped 5; count of bases not matched to a gene: 15. The CDR3 region is CASSFQPGTVPRETQYF. CDR3 DNA: TGTGCCAGCAGCTTCCAACCCGGGACAGTCCCTCGGGAGACCCAGTACTTC.

A few counts support this clone. This sequence joins TRBV11-2 and TRBJ2-1; tentative D call: TRBD2 (6 bases). The germline gives CDR1 SGHAT, CDR2 FQNNGV. The CDR3 sequence is 14 residues long. V was pared by 4 bases and J by 7 bases, with 14 bases between. CDR3 protein: CASSSRLTRNEQFF. The CDR3 DNA reads TGTGCCAGCAGCTCCCGACTGACTAGGAATGAGCAGTTCTTC.

The J gene is TRBJ1-3, the V gene TRBV18, with D tentatively TRBD1 (5 bases). V dropped 0 bases and J dropped 4 bases, with 10 bases sitting between them. CDR3 length: 15 residues. Looked up from germline, CDR1 is KGHSH and CDR2 is LQKENI. For the CDR3, the DNA is TGTGCCAGCTCACCACCGTCCAGGGAGGGAAACACCATATATTTT. It codes for CASSPPSREGNTIYF.

CDR3 in amino acids: CASRRGDRGIMNTEAFF. The CDR3 coding sequence is TGTGCCAGCAGACGAGGGGACAGGGGCATTATGAACACTGAAGCTTTCTTT. The rearrangement links TRBV2 to TRBJ1-1, with 10 bases identical to TRBD1. The CDR3 length is 17 residues. CDR1 and CDR2 (germline): SNHLY, FYNNEI. Trimming took 6 bases from V and 0 from J; bases not matched to a gene: 10.

This sequence joins TRBV29-1 and TRBJ1-2; 7 nucleotides match TRBD1. The CDR3 runs 16 residues. Germline lookup yields CDR1 SQVTM and CDR2 ANQGSEA. After removal of 7 bases from V and 2 bases from J, the junction contained 16 bases not matched to a gene. CDR3 in DNA: TGCAGCGCCAGGGACAGAACTCTTCAAGGGAACTATGGCTACACCTTC. Translated: CSARDRTLQGNYGYTF.

The rearrangement joins TRBV28 to TRBJ1-1; 7 bases match TRBD1. Trimming at V came to 6 bases and at J to 7 bases, leaving 5 bases not matched to a gene. This CDR3 has 12 residues. Germline CDR1 MDHEN, CDR2 SYDVKM. The CDR3 DNA reads TGTGCCAGCAGCGATAACAGGGGTGAAGCTTTCTTT. Protein sequence: CASSDNRGEAFF. Filled out from reference TRBV28 and TRBJ1-1, the complete variable domain reads DVKVTQSSRYLVKRTGEKVFLECVQDMDHENMFWYRQDPGLGLRLIYFSYDVKMKEKGDIPEGYSVSREKKERFSLILESASTNQTSMYLCASSDNRGEAFFGQGTRLTVV.

This chain joins TRBV27 and TRBJ2-7, with 7 bases lining up with TRBD2. With V trimmed by 7 bases and J by 0 bases, 9 bases remained unmatched. The CDR3 is 15 amino acids. Per the germline V gene, CDR1 is MNHEY and CDR2 is SMNVEV (reference sequence). The CDR3 spells CASTWGGESSYEQYF. CDR3 nucleotide sequence: TGTGCCAGCACCTGGGGAGGGGAGAGCTCCTACGAGCAGTACTTC.

The chain recombines TRBV28 with TRBJ2-5; D is ambiguous. Germline CDR1 is MDHEN and CDR2 is SYDVKM. Deletions cut 1 base from V and 7 bases from J, with 10 bases between. This CDR3 comprises 13 residues. The CDR3 sequence: CASSLSRLVTQYF. CDR3 sequence (DNA): TGTGCCAGCAGTTTATCAAGGCTGGTGACCCAGTACTTC.

V gene TRBV13 combines with J gene TRBJ1-1; D remains unclear. V was shortened by 5 bases and J by 7 bases, with 8 bases between the two germline ends. CDR1 and CDR2 from the germline V gene are PRHDT and FYEKMQ (reference sequence). CDR3 size: 11 residues. As DNA, the CDR3 is TGTGCCAGCAGCCAAATACTTGAAGCTTTCTTT. Translation gives CASSQILEAFF.

This chain uses TRBV6-6 with TRBJ2-7; TRBD1 might be the D (6 bases). Trimming took 0 bases from V and 0 from J, leaving 12 bases between them. CDR1 and CDR2 (germline): MNHNY, SVGAGI (reference sequence). This CDR3 contains 16 residues. Here the CDR3 reads CASSYSPDSSSYEQYF. The CDR3 nucleotides are TGTGCCAGCAGTTACTCCCCGGACAGTAGCTCCTACGAGCAGTACTTC.